These 17 T cell receptor beta chains came from one sample sequenced in a study of cytomegalovirus exposure and HLA in healthy donors. PCR employed 60 Vbeta and 13 Jbeta primers. Method: immunoSEQ multiplex PCR; TCRdb's copy keeps in-frame clones and lacks some. The sample carries some 130,000 clones, 70% to 80% recorded once. Material: PBMCs. The receptors stem from a man between 18 and 35 years old in good health and CMV-seronegative.

The chain employs TRBV30 and TRBJ2-3; a possible D gene is TRBD2 (6 bases). This CDR3 is 14 amino acids long. V lost 6 bases, J lost 2 bases, and 15 bases lay in between. Germline V gene lookup returns CDR1 GTSNPN and CDR2 SVGIG (reference sequence). The CDR3 region has the DNA TGTGCCTGTAGGACTAACATTTACACAGATACGCAGTATTTT. This sequence encodes CACRTNIYTDTQYF. Drawing the rest from reference TRBV30 and TRBJ2-3, the complete variable domain is SQTIHQWPATLVQPVGSPLSLECTVEGTSNPNLYWYRQAAGRGLQLLFYSVGIGQISSEVPQNLSASRPQDRQFILSSKKLLLSDSGFYLCACRTNIYTDTQYFGPGTRLTVL.

The V call is TRBV6-5, the J call TRBJ1-2; 9 bases agree with TRBD1. Germline trimming cut 6 bases from V and 8 bases from J; bases unmatched to any gene: 7. The germline V gene encodes CDR1 MNHEY and CDR2 SVGAGI. CDR3 length equals 13 residues. CDR3 DNA: TGTGCCAGCAGAAACCGGGACAGGGTCGGCTACACCTTC. Its protein is CASRNRDRVGYTF.

The chain uses TRBV5-1 and TRBJ2-5; D is uncertain. This CDR3 spans 14 amino acids. Trimming cost V 0 bases and J 2 bases, with 8 bases left between them. The germline V gene encodes CDR1 SGHRS and CDR2 YFSETQ. The DNA for the CDR3 is TGCGCCAGCAGCTTGGAGTCTGCGCAAGAGACCCAGTACTTC. Protein sequence: CASSLESAQETQYF. Complete variable domain (other parts from reference TRBV5-1 and TRBJ2-5): KAGVTQTPRYLIKTRGQQVTLSCSPISGHRSVSWYQQTPGQGLQFLFEYFSETQRNKGNFPGRFSGRQFSNSRSEMNVSTLELGDSALYLCASSLESAQETQYFGPGTRLLVL.

In the case of this clone: The germline gene is not matched at one end of the junction; a read error may be the cause. This specimen includes other DNA sequences encoding the same CDR3. The chain couples TRBV18 to TRBJ1-1; tentative D call: TRBD1 (6 bases). The V gene's germline CDR1 is KGHSH and CDR2 LQKENI. CDR3 length equals 15 residues. The CDR3 loop reads CASSINLQGGTEAFF. For the CDR3, the DNA is TGCGCCAGCTCGATTAACCTACAGGGTGGGACTGAAGCTTTCTTT. The complete variable domain, with remaining parts taken from reference TRBV18 and TRBJ1-1, reads NAGVMQNPRHLVRRRGQEARLRCSPMKGHSHVYWYRQLPEEGLKFMVYLQKENIIDESGMPKERFSAEFPKEGPSILRIQQVVRGDSAAYFCASSINLQGGTEAFFGQGTRLTVV.

J is TRBJ2-3 and V is TRBV11-1, with 7 bases identical to TRBD2. J was trimmed by 3 bases and V by 1 base; bases with no gene match: 7. CDR1 SGHAT and CDR2 FQDESV come from the germline V gene (reference sequence). The CDR3 runs 16 residues. The CDR3 here is CASSLGEGRETDTQYF. The CDR3 DNA reads TGTGCCAGCAGCTTAGGGGAGGGCCGAGAAACAGATACGCAGTATTTT.

The rearrangement links TRBV4-2 to TRBJ2-1, with a possible D match to TRBD2 (6 bases). Trimming pared 0 bases from V and 7 bases from J, leaving 16 bases between. Germline assignment: CDR1 LGHNA and CDR2 YNFKEQ. The CDR3 covers 16 residues. For the CDR3, the DNA is TGTGCCAGCAGCCAAGATGAACTAGCTTTAATGAATGAGCAGTTCTTC. It encodes CASSQDELALMNEQFF.

The chain has TRBV18 and TRBJ1-1; a weak D match, TRBD1 (5 bases). The CDR3 totals 14 residues. Germline V lookup: CDR1 KGHSH, CDR2 LQKENI. The V gene lost 6 bases and the J gene lost 2 bases, with 13 bases spanning the gap. The DNA of the CDR3 is TGTGCCAGCTCTCCGAGGGGACTCAACACTGAAGCTTTCTTT. Amino acid sequence: CASSPRGLNTEAFF.

The rearrangement uses TRBV5-5 and TRBJ1-1; D might be TRBD1 (5 bases). The CDR3 loop spans 15 amino acids. Germline lookup yields CDR1 SGHKS and CDR2 YYEKEE (reference sequence). V lost 2 bases, J lost 4 bases, and 15 bases lay in between. Here the CDR3 reads CASSFHHMGGTEAFF. CDR3 nucleotide sequence: TGTGCCAGCAGCTTCCATCATATGGGGGGCACTGAAGCTTTCTTT.

This chain uses TRBV4-2 with TRBJ1-5; no firm D call. CDR1 and CDR2 from the germline V gene are LGHNA and YNFKEQ. This CDR3 region has 14 residues. Trimming took 0 bases from V and 0 from J, leaving 3 bases between them. The CDR3 coding sequence is TGTGCCAGCAGCCAAGAATATAGCAATCAGCCCCAGCATTTT. Translation: CASSQEYSNQPQHF.

The chain carries TRBV6-5 and TRBJ2-3; 11 nucleotides line up with TRBD2. Per the germline V gene, CDR1 is MNHEY and CDR2 is SVGAGI. The CDR3 has 13 amino acids. V dropped 6 bases and J dropped 10; count of bases not matched to a gene: 6. In DNA form, the CDR3 reads TGTGCCAGCAGCAGACTAGCGGGAAACCCGCAGTATTTT. Its translation is CASSRLAGNPQYF.

The chain has TRBV2 and TRBJ2-5; TRBD2 aligns across 7 bases. The CDR3 consists of 12 residues. Per the germline V gene, CDR1 is SNHLY and CDR2 is FYNNEI. With V trimmed by 9 bases and J by 4 bases, 5 bases remained unmatched. CDR3 coding DNA: TGTGCCAGTCTACTAGCGTCAGAGACCCAGTACTTC. The encoded protein is CASLLASETQYF.

In its sample, this clone was seen once. This chain uses TRBV12-5 with TRBJ1-5, with D possibly TRBD1 on 6 matching bases. Germline CDR1 reads LGHNT; CDR2 reads FRNRAP. The CDR3 runs to 15 residues. V shed 6 bases and J shed 2 bases, with 14 bases lying between them. CDR3 in amino acids: CASGGGGGRNQPQHF. The DNA of the CDR3 is TGTGCTAGTGGAGGGGGAGGGGGTCGCAATCAGCCCCAGCATTTT.

In its sample, this clone was seen a few times. The rearrangement links TRBV7-9 to TRBJ2-3; D is ambiguous. The V end was cut by 7 bases, the J end by 0 bases, with 14 bases between. Germline V gene lookup returns CDR1 SEHNR and CDR2 FQNEAQ (reference sequence). CDR3 size: 15 residues. The DNA for the CDR3 is TGTGCCAGCACCCTACCGTCGGGTAGCACAGATACGCAGTATTTT. As protein: CASTLPSGSTDTQYF.

This chain links TRBV14 with TRBJ2-4; 10 bases fit TRBD2. The trim removed 0 bases at V and 8 bases at J, leaving 10 bases unmatched. CDR3 size: 17 residues. CDR1 and CDR2 from the germline V gene are SGHDN and FVKESK. The CDR3 sequence: CASSQEGILAGAYIQYF. CDR3 DNA: TGTGCCAGCAGCCAAGAGGGTATTCTAGCGGGAGCGTACATTCAGTACTTC.

The gene calls are TRBV27 and TRBJ2-1; maybe TRBD1 (6 bases). The CDR3 is 15 residues long. The germline V gene has CDR1 MNHEY and CDR2 SMNVEV (reference sequence). The germline V and J ends were trimmed by 0 bases and 4 bases, with 10 bases remaining between them. The CDR3 bases are TGTGCCAGCAGTTTATCAGACAGGCTATACAATGAGCAGTTCTTC. Translation: CASSLSDRLYNEQFF.

This chain links TRBV7-9 with TRBJ2-7, with D unclear. Germline loops: CDR1 SEHNR, CDR2 FQNEAQ (reference sequence). V was pared by 1 base and J by 4 bases, with 5 bases between. This CDR3 has 12 amino acids. The CDR3: CASSLGTYEQYF. The CDR3 coding sequence is TGTGCCAGCAGCTTAGGCACTTACGAGCAGTACTTC.

CDR3: CASSPRVALNTEAFF. The CDR3, as DNA: TGTGCCAGCTCACCACGTGTAGCCCTGAACACTGAAGCTTTCTTT. This sequence joins TRBV18 and TRBJ1-1; D is uncertain. The V end was cut by 1 base, the J end by 0 bases, with 9 bases between. Looked up from germline, CDR1 is KGHSH and CDR2 is LQKENI. The CDR3 is 15 amino acids. Full variable domain (outside the CDR3, taken from reference TRBV18 and TRBJ1-1): NAGVMQNPRHLVRRRGQEARLRCSPMKGHSHVYWYRQLPEEGLKFMVYLQKENIIDESGMPKERFSAEFPKEGPSILRIQQVVRGDSAAYFCASSPRVALNTEAFFGQGTRLTVV.